This T cell receptor (beta chain) was sequenced during a study of blood T cell repertoires in COVID-19. Across the whole study: T cells, B-cell-depleted T cells, or PBMCs supplied cDNA or gDNA.

This clone was observed once. Original handling: Estimates of nucleated cell counts were drawn from the amplification of reference gene primers. Sequencing used immunoSEQ multiplex PCR; TCRdb keeps in-frame clones, though not all of them. That table gives V, J and clone size, and the DNA gave D and trimming. The repertoire holds under 65,000 clones, with approximately 90% as singletons. CDR3 size: 14 residues. Trimming cost V 1 base and J 5 bases, with 9 bases left between them. Germline V gives CDR1 ENHRY, CDR2 SYGVKD. Sequencing was done on a sample of peripheral blood. The TCR was taken from a man between 60 and 75 years old with acute or convalescent COVID-19. J is TRBJ2-1 and V is TRBV10-3, with unresolved D. The CDR3 DNA reads TGTGCCATCAGTGAGTTAGCCGAGAACAATGAGCAGTTCTTC. It is translated as CAISELAENNEQFF.